A selection of T cell receptor beta chains follows, all from one sample in a study of vaccination and CD4 T cells after COVID-19. These TCRs' antigens remain unknown. TCRdb passed the PCR reads through MiXCR, listing each CDR3 protein once. The sample has some 10,000 distinct CDR3 sequences, 55% to 60% seen once; the top ten hold around 24%. The sequenced sample was CD4+ T cells from blood, cultured in vitro. These receptors all stem from a human donor who had recovered from COVID-19. The CDR3 runs from the conserved cysteine through the conserved F or W. A D gene is named only where the DNA matches it firmly. Clone size, where shown, is once, few, many, or a class for clones that have expanded.

clone size | J gene | V gene | D gene | CDR3 protein | CDR3 DNA
. | TRBJ2-7 | TRBV15 | TRBD2 | CATSRDSGGTLDEQYF | TGTGCCACCAGCAGAGATAGCGGGGGGACCTTGGACGAGCAGTACTTC
. | TRBJ1-5 | TRBV15 | . | CATSMKVNSNQPQHF | TGTGCCACCAGCATGAAGGTTAATAGCAATCAGCCCCAGCATTTT
few | TRBJ1-1 | TRBV6-1 | . | CASTRDSRGTEAFF | TGTGCCAGCACCAGGGACTCCCGAGGGACTGAAGCTTTCTTT
. | TRBJ2-2 | TRBV2 | . | CASSAVGELFF | TGTGCCAGCAGTGCGGTTGGGGAGCTGTTTTTT
. | TRBJ1-3 | TRBV18 | . | CASSPPQRPFGSTIYF | TGTGCCAGCTCACCACCGCAAAGGCCATTTGGAAGCACCATATATTTT
. | TRBJ2-7 | TRBV4-1 | . | CASSQPGPGQYF | TGCGCCAGCAGCCAACCGGGCCCAGGGCAGTACTTC
. | TRBJ2-2 | TRBV20-1 | . | CSALLVGMKSTGELFF | TGCAGTGCCCTTTTAGTGGGAATGAAGAGCACCGGGGAGCTGTTTTTT
. | TRBJ2-7 | TRBV15 | TRBD1 | CATSSEQGLTYEQYF | TGTGCCACCAGCAGTGAACAGGGGTTAACCTACGAGCAGTACTTC
. | TRBJ1-5 | TRBV10-3 | TRBD1 | CAISGTGRGPQHF | TGTGCCATCAGTGGGACAGGGAGGGGGCCCCAGCATTTT
. | TRBJ1-5 | TRBV2 | . | CASSDRQGNQPQHF | TGTGCCAGCAGTGACCGGCAGGGCAATCAGCCCCAGCATTTT
. | TRBJ1-6 | TRBV30 | . | CAWSPLGGYNSPLHF | TGTGCCTGGAGCCCCCTTGGTGGGTATAATTCACCCCTCCACTTT
. | TRBJ2-3 | TRBV4-1 | TRBD2 | CASSPGGIALINTDTQYF | TGCGCCAGCAGCCCGGGGGGGATAGCTCTCATTAACACAGATACGCAGTATTTT
. | TRBJ2-3 | TRBV6-4 | TRBD2 | CASSDAGGPDTQYF | TGTGCCAGCAGTGACGCGGGGGGGCCAGATACGCAGTATTTT
few | TRBJ2-3 | TRBV12-3/TRBV12-4 | TRBD2 | CASSLRGGTTDTQYF | TGTGCCAGCAGTTTACGCGGGGGGACCACAGATACGCAGTATTTT
. | TRBJ1-1 | TRBV20-1 | . | CSARPRGKAFF | TGCAGTGCTAGACCCAGGGGCAAAGCTTTCTTT
few | TRBJ2-3 | TRBV20-1 | . | CSARSLTRMDTQYF | TGCAGTGCTAGATCCTTGACTAGAATGGATACGCAGTATTTT
. | TRBJ2-5 | TRBV2 | . | CASSVNRDSETQYF | TGTGCCAGCAGTGTAAACAGGGACTCAGAGACCCAGTACTTC
once | TRBJ1-1 | TRBV25-1 | . | CASSEYGGVSAFF | TGTGCCAGCAGTGAATATGGGGGAGTTTCCGCTTTCTTT
. | TRBJ1-1 | TRBV20-1 | . | CSAVRSGATNTEAFF | TGCAGTGCGGTTAGGTCGGGGGCTACGAACACTGAAGCTTTCTTT
. | TRBJ2-7 | TRBV27 | . | CASTPGLERVSYEQYF | TGTGCCAGCACCCCGGGGTTGGAGAGGGTCTCCTACGAGCAGTACTTC
few | TRBJ2-7 | TRBV2 | . | CASQRAGYEQYF | TGTGCCAGCCAAAGAGCGGGCTACGAGCAGTACTTC
. | TRBJ1-2 | TRBV5-4 | . | CASSPSGTFHGYTF | TGTGCCAGCAGCCCCTCAGGGACCTTCCATGGCTACACCTTC
. | TRBJ2-3 | TRBV5-1 | . | CASSVISTDTQYF | TGCGCCAGCAGCGTTATAAGCACAGATACGCAGTATTTT
few | TRBJ2-5 | TRBV12-3/TRBV12-4 | . | CASSFGPGLETQYF | TGTGCCAGCAGTTTTGGCCCGGGCTTGGAGACCCAGTACTTC
medium-sized | TRBJ2-2 | TRBV7-2 | TRBD1 | CASSLVQGALIANTGELFF | TGTGCCAGCAGCTTAGTACAGGGGGCCTTGATCGCGAACACCGGGGAGCTGTTTTTT
. | TRBJ2-1 | TRBV7-9 | . | CASSTHSSSYNEQFF | TGTGCCAGCAGCACCCACTCCAGCTCCTACAATGAGCAGTTCTTC
once | TRBJ2-7 | TRBV6-5 | TRBD1 | CASSYSNKGTGNEQYF | TGTGCCAGCAGTTACTCGAATAAGGGGACAGGGAACGAGCAGTACTTC
few | TRBJ2-3 | TRBV20-1 | . | CSATKGKVEAQYF | TGCAGTGCTACTAAGGGGAAGGTAGAGGCGCAGTATTTT
. | TRBJ1-6 | TRBV6-1 | TRBD1 | CASTLLYGTGDYSPLHF | TGTGCCAGCACCCTACTTTACGGGACAGGGGATTACTCACCCCTCCACTTT
. | TRBJ1-1 | TRBV20-1 | TRBD1 | CSARVPGVAGGGRAFF | TGCAGTGCTAGAGTACCAGGGGTCGCAGGGGGCGGTCGAGCTTTCTTT
. | TRBJ2-7 | TRBV20-1 | . | CSARDRLQVFLYEQYF | TGCAGTGCTAGAGATCGATTGCAGGTTTTCCTCTACGAGCAGTACTTC
. | TRBJ2-5 | TRBV6-1 | TRBD1 | CASSTGTGLGVYQETQYF | TGTGCCAGCAGTACCGGGACAGGGCTTGGGGTGTACCAAGAGACCCAGTACTTC
. | TRBJ1-1 | TRBV11-2 | . | CASSGGTRRAEAFF | TGTGCCAGCAGCGGCGGAACGAGAAGGGCTGAAGCTTTCTTT
few | TRBJ2-7 | TRBV6-1 | TRBD1 | CASSEIGQAGTEQYF | TGTGCCAGCAGTGAAATCGGACAGGCCGGGACCGAGCAGTACTTC
. | TRBJ2-1 | TRBV7-8 | . | CASSSGISYNEQFF | TGTGCCAGCAGCTCGGGGATTTCCTACAATGAGCAGTTCTTC
. | TRBJ2-1 | TRBV20-1 | . | CSATTISYNEQFF | TGCAGTGCGACTACCATCTCCTACAATGAGCAGTTCTTC
. | TRBJ2-2 | TRBV6-5 | TRBD2 | CASSLAPSGTGELFF | TGTGCCAGCAGTTTGGCGCCTAGCGGCACCGGGGAGCTGTTTTTT
few | TRBJ2-2 | TRBV20-1 | . | CSARGGGTGNTGELFF | TGCAGTGCTAGAGGCGGGGGGACAGGCAACACCGGGGAGCTGTTTTTT
. | TRBJ1-1 | TRBV7-2 | . | CASSSGTGAFF | TGTGCCAGCAGCTCCGGGACTGGAGCTTTCTTT
few | TRBJ1-1 | TRBV6-4 | TRBD1 | CASKRDRRNTEAFF | TGTGCCAGCAAGCGGGACAGACGGAACACTGAAGCTTTCTTT
. | TRBJ2-5 | TRBV24-1 | TRBD1 | CATSDATYRTGGRETQYF | TGTGCCACCAGTGATGCAACCTACCGGACAGGGGGCCGGGAGACCCAGTACTTC
. | TRBJ2-7 | TRBV5-4 | . | CASSLGQGQGVRGQYF | TGTGCCAGCAGCTTGGGGCAGGGCCAAGGAGTCCGGGGGCAGTACTTC
few | TRBJ1-5 | TRBV5-8 | TRBD1 | CASSSGTETNQPQHF | TGTGCCAGCAGCAGCGGGACAGAGACCAATCAGCCCCAGCATTTT
. | TRBJ1-2 | TRBV20-1 | . | CSARERGGDYGYTF | TGCAGTGCTAGAGAAAGGGGCGGAGACTATGGCTACACCTTC
. | TRBJ1-6 | TRBV5-1 | TRBD1 | CASRTGDNSPLHF | TGCGCCAGCAGGACAGGGGATAATTCACCCCTCCACTTT
. | TRBJ2-3 | TRBV19 | TRBD2 | CASSYPGLPSKDTQYF | TGTGCCAGTAGTTATCCGGGACTACCGTCCAAAGATACGCAGTATTTT
. | TRBJ2-3 | TRBV5-4 | TRBD2 | CASSLGHGGAGNTQYF | TGTGCCAGCAGCCTCGGGCACGGGGGGGCGGGGAATACGCAGTATTTT
. | TRBJ2-1 | TRBV7-2 | . | CASSPSASGYNEQFF | TGTGCCAGCAGCCCCTCGGCGAGTGGATACAATGAGCAGTTCTTC
few | TRBJ1-1 | TRBV12-3/TRBV12-4 | TRBD1 | CASSLTLGTGRTEAFF | TGTGCCAGCAGTTTAACCCTAGGGACAGGGCGCACTGAAGCTTTCTTT
once | TRBJ1-4 | TRBV7-9 | TRBD1 | CASSPDRAGEKLFF | TGTGCCAGCAGCCCGGACAGGGCCGGTGAAAAACTGTTTTTT
once | TRBJ2-7 | TRBV11-3 | TRBD1 | CASSFPDRGKNEQYF | TGTGCCAGCAGCTTCCCCGACAGGGGAAAGAACGAGCAGTACTTC
. | TRBJ2-3 | TRBV19 | TRBD2 | CATSGTSTDTQYF | TGTGCCACGAGCGGGACTAGCACAGATACGCAGTATTTT
. | TRBJ1-1 | TRBV2 | . | CASSWGEANTEAFF | TGTGCCAGCAGCTGGGGGGAGGCGAACACTGAAGCTTTCTTT